The rows below give T cell receptor beta chains drawn from one sample of a study of radiotherapy plus CTLA-4 blockade in lung cancer. Profiling relied on immunoSEQ multiplex PCR, and the TCRdb table lists in-frame clones only, not all of them. The table shows some 74,000 clones, with around 82% occurring only once. The input for sequencing was peripheral blood, taken from a patient treated with radiotherapy plus ipilimumab. These receptor sequences come from a human donor with non-small cell lung cancer who had a complete response to radiotherapy plus ipilimumab. The CDR3 runs from the conserved cysteine through the conserved F or W.

TRBV19	TRBJ2-2	CASTPVGSRAGELFF
TRBV23-1	TRBJ2-5	CASPLGGETQYF
TRBV9	TRBJ2-2	CASSGGGSGPDTGELFF
TRBV19	TRBJ1-2	CASSTLDRGHGYTF
TRBV4-1	TRBJ1-3	CASSQGGTRIRSSGNTIYF
TRBV11-2	TRBJ2-3	CASSLDLVLKGVGTDTQYF
TRBV11-3	TRBJ2-3	CASSLDFEDTQYF
TRBV25-1	TRBJ2-1	CASSDLAGGLGNEQFF
TRBV25-1	TRBJ2-1	CASSARLAVPYNEQFF
TRBV7-2	TRBJ2-3	CASSFGAVTADTQYF
TRBV15	TRBJ2-1	CATSFKVGPYNEQFF
TRBV11-3	TRBJ1-1	CASSLDNGAEAFF
TRBV6-5	TRBJ1-5	CASRIGRYSNQPQHF
TRBV28	TRBJ2-7	CASSTPFQPGFRNEQYF
TRBV2	TRBJ1-5	CASSEQGWGQPQHF
TRBV7-2	TRBJ2-1	CASSPRTGDNEQFF
TRBV28	TRBJ2-2	CASSGDRPLGTGELFF
TRBV6-6	TRBJ2-1	CASTSWRDYNEQFF
TRBV9	TRBJ2-3	CASSVAPTDTQYF
TRBV6-6	TRBJ2-7	CASSLTSGAPYEQYF
TRBV6-5	TRBJ1-4	CASSYSDRGHEKLFF
TRBV7-7	TRBJ2-5	CASSQGLAGGETQYF
TRBV2	TRBJ1-5	CASTFWRLNQPQHF
TRBV6-5	TRBJ1-2	CASSYSTGPGGYTF
TRBV29-1	TRBJ2-1	CSVMDFYNEQFF
TRBV5-8	TRBJ1-4	CASSFWTGAGEKLFF
TRBV21-1	TRBJ2-2	CASSKGPRLRFSELFF
TRBV19	TRBJ1-2	CASTTTRTGGWSYTF
TRBV2	TRBJ2-1	CARGGTSSYNEQFF
TRBV7-6	TRBJ1-2	CASSSGGTGGHGYTF
TRBV6-5	TRBJ2-2	CASSYSTGGRGGELFF
TRBV20-1	TRBJ1-2	CSAPQEEGYTF
TRBV6-1	TRBJ2-1	CASSGTWSNEQFF
TRBV7-2	TRBJ1-2	CASSPQGARLGYTF
TRBV7-9	TRBJ1-2	CASSLASLNYGYTF
TRBV15	TRBJ1-1	CATSRRGRDTEAFF
TRBV6-6	TRBJ2-6	CASSYSRASGANVLTF
TRBV21-1	TRBJ2-7	CASSKVVTSLNF
TRBV7-9	TRBJ1-4	CASSLFPGRTNEKLFF
TRBV14	TRBJ2-5	CASSQEVKTQYF
TRBV10-3	TRBJ1-4	CAISESPGTSHEKLFF
TRBV6-6	TRBJ2-2	CASSSWGTGELFF
TRBV6-1	TRBJ1-6	CASSYLDSPLHF
TRBV5-4	TRBJ1-1	CASSTGTESVTEAFF
TRBV5-4	TRBJ1-2	CASSSDRGNGYTF
TRBV5-4	TRBJ2-3	CASSAPGQGFQGTQYF
TRBV5-1	TRBJ2-5	CASRRFGDEETQYF
TRBV29-1	TRBJ2-3	CSVAGGPSGTDTQYF
TRBV10-1	TRBJ2-3	CASSRSRVTDTQYF
TRBV5-1	TRBJ2-1	CASSRSGGRDNEQFF
TRBV18	TRBJ1-4	CASSPGGATNEKLFF
TRBV27	TRBJ2-5	CASSYFQETQYF
TRBV4-3	TRBJ2-2	CASSQGASGVPGELFF
TRBV11-2	TRBJ1-5	CASSSNQPQHF